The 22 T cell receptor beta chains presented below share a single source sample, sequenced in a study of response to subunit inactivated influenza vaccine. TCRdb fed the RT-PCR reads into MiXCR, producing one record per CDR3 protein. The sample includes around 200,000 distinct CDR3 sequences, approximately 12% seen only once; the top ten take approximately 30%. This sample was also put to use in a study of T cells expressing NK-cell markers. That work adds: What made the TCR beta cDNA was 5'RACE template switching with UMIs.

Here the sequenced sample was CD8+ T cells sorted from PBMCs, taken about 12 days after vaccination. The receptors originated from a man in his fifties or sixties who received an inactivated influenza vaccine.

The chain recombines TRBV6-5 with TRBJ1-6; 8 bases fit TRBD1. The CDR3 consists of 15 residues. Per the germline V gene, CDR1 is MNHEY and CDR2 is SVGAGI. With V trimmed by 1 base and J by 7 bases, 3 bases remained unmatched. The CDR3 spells CASSYYGQGNSPLHF. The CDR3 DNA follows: TGTGCCAGCAGTTACTACGGACAGGGAAATTCACCCCTCCACTTT.

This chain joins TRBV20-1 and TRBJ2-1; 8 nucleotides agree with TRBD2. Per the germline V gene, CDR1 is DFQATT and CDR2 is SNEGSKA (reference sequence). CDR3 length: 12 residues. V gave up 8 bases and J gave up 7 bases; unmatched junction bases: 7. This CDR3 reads CSPFSGDNEQFF. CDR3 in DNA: TGCAGTCCTTTTAGCGGGGATAATGAGCAGTTCTTC.

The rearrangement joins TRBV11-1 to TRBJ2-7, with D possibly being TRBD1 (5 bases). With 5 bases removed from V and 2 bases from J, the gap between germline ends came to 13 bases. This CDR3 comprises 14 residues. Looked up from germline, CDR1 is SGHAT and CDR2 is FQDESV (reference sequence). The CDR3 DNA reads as TGTGCCAGCAGCGCTACGCCAGGGACCTACGAGCAGTACTTC. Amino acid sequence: CASSATPGTYEQYF.

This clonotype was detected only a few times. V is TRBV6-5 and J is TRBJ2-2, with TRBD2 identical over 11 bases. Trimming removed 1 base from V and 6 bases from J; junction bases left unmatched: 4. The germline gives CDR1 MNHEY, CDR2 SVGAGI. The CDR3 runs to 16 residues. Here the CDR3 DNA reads TGTGCCAGCAGTTACTTTAGCGGGAGGGTTTCCGGGGAGCTGTTTTTT. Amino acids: CASSYFSGRVSGELFF.

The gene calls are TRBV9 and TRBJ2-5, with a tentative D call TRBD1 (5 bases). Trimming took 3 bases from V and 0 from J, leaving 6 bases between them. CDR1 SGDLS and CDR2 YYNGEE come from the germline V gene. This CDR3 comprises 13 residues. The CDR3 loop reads CASSEDNQETQYF. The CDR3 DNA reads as TGTGCCAGCAGCGAGGACAACCAAGAGACCCAGTACTTC.

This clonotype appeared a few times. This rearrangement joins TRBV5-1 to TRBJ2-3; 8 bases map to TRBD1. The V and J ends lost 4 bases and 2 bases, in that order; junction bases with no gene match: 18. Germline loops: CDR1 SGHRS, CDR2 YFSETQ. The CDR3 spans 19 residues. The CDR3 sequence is CASSGAGQEPAPHTDTQYF. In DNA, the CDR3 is TGCGCCAGCAGCGGGGCGGGACAGGAACCGGCCCCCCACACAGATACGCAGTATTTT.

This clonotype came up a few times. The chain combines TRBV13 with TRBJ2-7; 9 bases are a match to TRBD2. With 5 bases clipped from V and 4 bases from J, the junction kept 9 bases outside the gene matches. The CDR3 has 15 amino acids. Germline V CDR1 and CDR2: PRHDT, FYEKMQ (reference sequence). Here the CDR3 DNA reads TGTGCCAGCAGCGCCATTAGCGGGAGAGGTTACGAGCAGTACTTC. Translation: CASSAISGRGYEQYF.

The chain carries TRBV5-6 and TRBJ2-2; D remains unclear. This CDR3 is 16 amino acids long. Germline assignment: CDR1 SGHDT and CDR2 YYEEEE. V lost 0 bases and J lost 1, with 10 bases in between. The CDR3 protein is CASSLARRMNTGELFF. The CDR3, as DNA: TGTGCCAGCAGCTTGGCAAGGCGGATGAACACCGGGGAGCTGTTTTTT.

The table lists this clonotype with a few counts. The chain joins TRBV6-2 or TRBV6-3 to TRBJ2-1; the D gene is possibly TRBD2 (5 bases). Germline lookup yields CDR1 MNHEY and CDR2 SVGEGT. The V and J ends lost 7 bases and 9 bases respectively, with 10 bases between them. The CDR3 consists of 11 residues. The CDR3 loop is CASTKRGEQFF. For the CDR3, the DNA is TGTGCCAGCACTAAACGGGGTGAGCAGTTCTTC.

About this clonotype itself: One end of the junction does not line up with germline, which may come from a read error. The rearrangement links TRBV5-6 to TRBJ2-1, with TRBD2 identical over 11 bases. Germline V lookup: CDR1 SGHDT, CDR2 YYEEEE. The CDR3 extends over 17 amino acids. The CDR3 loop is CTSSFPTSGSFYNEQFF. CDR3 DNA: TGTACCAGCAGCTTCCCTACTAGCGGGAGTTTCTACAATGAGCAGTTCTTC.

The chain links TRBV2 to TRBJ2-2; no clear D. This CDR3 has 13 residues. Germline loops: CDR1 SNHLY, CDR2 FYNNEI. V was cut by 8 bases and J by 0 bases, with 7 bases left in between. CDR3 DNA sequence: TGTGCCAGCTCCGGCTCGAACACCGGGGAGCTGTTTTTT. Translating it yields CASSGSNTGELFF.

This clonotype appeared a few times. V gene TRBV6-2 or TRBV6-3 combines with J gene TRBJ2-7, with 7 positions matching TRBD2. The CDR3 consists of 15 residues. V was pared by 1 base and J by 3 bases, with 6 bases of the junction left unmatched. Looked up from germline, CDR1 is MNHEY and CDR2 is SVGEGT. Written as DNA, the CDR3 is TGTGCCAGCAGTTACTTGGCGGGAGATTTCTACGAGCAGTACTTC. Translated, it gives CASSYLAGDFYEQYF.

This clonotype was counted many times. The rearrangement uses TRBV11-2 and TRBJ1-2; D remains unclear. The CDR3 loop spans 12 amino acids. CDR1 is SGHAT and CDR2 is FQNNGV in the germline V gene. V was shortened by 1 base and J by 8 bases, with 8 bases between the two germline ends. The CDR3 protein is CASSLGREGYTF. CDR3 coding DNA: TGTGCCAGCAGCTTAGGCCGGGAAGGCTACACCTTC.

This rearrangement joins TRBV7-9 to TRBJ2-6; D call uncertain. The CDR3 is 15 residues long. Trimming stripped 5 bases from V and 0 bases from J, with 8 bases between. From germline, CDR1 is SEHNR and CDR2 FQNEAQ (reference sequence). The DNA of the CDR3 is TGTGCCAGCAGCGCACTCCTCTCTGGGGCCAACGTCCTGACTTTC. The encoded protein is CASSALLSGANVLTF.

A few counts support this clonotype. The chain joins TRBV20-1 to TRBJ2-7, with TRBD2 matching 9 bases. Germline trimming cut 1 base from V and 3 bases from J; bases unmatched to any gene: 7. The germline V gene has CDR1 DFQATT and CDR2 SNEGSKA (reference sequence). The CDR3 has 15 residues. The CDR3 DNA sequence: TGCAGTGCTAGAGTTCTACTAGCGGGCCGCTACGAGCAGTACTTC. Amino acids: CSARVLLAGRYEQYF.

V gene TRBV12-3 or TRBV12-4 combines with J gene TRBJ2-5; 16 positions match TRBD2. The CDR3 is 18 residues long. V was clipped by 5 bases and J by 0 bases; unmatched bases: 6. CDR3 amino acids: CASSPGLAGGNHQETQYF. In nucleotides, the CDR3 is TGTGCCAGCAGTCCGGGACTAGCGGGGGGGAATCACCAAGAGACCCAGTACTTC.

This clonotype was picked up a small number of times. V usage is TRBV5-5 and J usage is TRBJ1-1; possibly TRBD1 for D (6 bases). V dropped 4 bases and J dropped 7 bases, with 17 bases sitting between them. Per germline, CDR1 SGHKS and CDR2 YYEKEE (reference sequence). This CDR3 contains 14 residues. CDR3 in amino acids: CASSPLTGGVEAFF. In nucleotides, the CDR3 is TGTGCCAGCAGCCCTTTAACGGGGGGCGTTGAAGCTTTCTTT. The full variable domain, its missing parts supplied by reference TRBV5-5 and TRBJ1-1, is DAGVTQSPTHLIKTRGQQVTLRCSPISGHKSVSWYQQVLGQGPQFIFQYYEKEERGRGNFPDRFSARQFPNYSSELNVNALLLGDSALYLCASSPLTGGVEAFFGQGTRLTVV.

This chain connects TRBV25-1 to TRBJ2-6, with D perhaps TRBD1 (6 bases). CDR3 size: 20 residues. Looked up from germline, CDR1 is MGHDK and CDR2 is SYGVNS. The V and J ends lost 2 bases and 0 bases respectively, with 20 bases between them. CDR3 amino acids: CASSEPLHTGIISGANVLTF. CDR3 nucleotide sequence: TGTGCCAGCAGTGAACCACTTCACACAGGGATTATCTCTGGGGCCAACGTCCTGACTTTC. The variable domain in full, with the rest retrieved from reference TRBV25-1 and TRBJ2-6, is EADIYQTPRYLVIGTGKKITLECSQTMGHDKMYWYQQDPGMELHLIHYSYGVNSTEKGDLSSESTVSRIRTEHFPLTLESARPSHTSQYLCASSEPLHTGIISGANVLTFGAGSRLTVL.

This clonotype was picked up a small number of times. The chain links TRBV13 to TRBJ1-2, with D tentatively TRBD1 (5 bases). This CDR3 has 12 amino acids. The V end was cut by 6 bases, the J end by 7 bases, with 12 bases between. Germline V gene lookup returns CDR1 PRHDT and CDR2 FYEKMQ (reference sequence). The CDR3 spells CASRNRDPGYTF. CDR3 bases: TGTGCCAGCAGGAACCGGGACCCTGGCTACACCTTC.

CDR3 sequence: CASSQGAGVVNYGYTF. CDR3 DNA sequence: TGTGCCAGCAGCCAAGGGGCGGGTGTTGTTAACTATGGCTACACCTTC. The V gene is TRBV7-9, the J gene TRBJ1-2, with D possibly TRBD1 on 5 matching bases. Trimming pared 5 bases from V and 1 base from J, leaving 17 bases between. CDR1 and CDR2 (germline): SEHNR, FQNEAQ (reference sequence). This CDR3 has 16 residues.

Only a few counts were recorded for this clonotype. The CDR3 sequence: CASSGTSGDSADTQYF. The CDR3 nucleotides read TGTGCCAGCAGCGGGACTAGCGGGGATAGTGCGGATACGCAGTATTTT. The chain has TRBV12-3 or TRBV12-4 and TRBJ2-3; TRBD2 matches at 13 bases. Germline trimming cut 6 bases from V and 6 bases from J; bases unmatched to any gene: 9. The CDR3 length is 16 residues.

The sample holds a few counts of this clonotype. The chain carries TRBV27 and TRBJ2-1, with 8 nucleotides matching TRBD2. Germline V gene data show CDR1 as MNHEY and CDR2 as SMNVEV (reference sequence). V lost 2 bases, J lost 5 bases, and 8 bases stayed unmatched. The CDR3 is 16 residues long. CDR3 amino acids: CASSLQGLGWDNEQFF. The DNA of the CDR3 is TGTGCCAGCAGTTTACAGGGACTAGGGTGGGACAATGAGCAGTTCTTC.